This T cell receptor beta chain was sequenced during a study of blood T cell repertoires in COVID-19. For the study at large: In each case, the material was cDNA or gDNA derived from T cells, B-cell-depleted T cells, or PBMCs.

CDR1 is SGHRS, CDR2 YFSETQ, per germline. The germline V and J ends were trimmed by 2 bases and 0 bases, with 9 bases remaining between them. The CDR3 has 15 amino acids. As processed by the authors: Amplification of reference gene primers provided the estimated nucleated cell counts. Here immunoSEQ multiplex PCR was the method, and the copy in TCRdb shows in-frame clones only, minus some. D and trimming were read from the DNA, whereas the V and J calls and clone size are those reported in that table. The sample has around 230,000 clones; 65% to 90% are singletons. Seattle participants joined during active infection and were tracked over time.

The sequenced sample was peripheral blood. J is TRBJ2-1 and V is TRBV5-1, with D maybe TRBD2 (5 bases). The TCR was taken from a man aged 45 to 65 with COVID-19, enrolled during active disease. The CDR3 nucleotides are TGCGCCAGCAGCTTTGGACTGAGCTCCTACAATGAGCAGTTCTTC. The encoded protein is CASSFGLSSYNEQFF.